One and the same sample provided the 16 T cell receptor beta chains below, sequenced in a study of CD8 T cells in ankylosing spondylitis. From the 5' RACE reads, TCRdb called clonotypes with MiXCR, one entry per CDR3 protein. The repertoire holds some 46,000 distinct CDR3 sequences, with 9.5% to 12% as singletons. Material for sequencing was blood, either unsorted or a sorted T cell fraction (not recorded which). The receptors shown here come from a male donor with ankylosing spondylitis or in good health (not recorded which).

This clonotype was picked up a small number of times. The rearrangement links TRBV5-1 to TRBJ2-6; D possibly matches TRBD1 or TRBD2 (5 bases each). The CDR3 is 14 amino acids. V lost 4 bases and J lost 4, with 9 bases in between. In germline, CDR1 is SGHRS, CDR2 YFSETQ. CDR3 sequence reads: CASSAGSGANVLTF. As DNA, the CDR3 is TGCGCCAGCAGCGCAGGGAGCGGGGCCAACGTCCTGACTTTC.

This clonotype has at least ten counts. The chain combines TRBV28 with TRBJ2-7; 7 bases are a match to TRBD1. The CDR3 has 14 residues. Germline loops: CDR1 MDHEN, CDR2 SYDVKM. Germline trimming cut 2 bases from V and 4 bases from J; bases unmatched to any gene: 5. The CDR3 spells CASSLAGRGYEQYF. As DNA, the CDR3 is TGTGCCAGCAGTTTAGCGGGCAGGGGGTACGAGCAGTACTTC.

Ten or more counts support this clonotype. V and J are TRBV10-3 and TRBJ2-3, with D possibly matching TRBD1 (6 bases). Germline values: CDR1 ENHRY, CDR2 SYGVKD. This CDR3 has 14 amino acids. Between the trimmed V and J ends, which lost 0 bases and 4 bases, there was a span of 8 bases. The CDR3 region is CAISESGGPDTQYF. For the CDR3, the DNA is TGTGCCATCAGTGAGTCTGGGGGCCCAGATACGCAGTATTTT.

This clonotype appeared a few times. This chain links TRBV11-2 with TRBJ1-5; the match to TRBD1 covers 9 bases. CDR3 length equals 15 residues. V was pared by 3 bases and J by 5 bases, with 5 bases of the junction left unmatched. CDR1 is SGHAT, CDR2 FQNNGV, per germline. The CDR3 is CASSLDRGLYQPQHF. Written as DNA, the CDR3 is TGTGCCAGCAGCTTGGACAGGGGACTATATCAGCCCCAGCATTTT. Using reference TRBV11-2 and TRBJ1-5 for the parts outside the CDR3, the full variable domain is EAGVAQSPRYKIIEKRQSVAFWCNPISGHATLYWYQQILGQGPKLLIQFQNNGVVDDSQLPKDRFSAERLKGVDSTLKIQPAKLEDSAVYLCASSLDRGLYQPQHFGDGTRLSIL.

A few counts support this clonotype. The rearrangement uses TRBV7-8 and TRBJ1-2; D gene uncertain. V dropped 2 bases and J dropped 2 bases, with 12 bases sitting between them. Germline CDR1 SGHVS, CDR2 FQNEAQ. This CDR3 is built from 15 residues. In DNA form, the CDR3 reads TGTGCCAGCAGCTTACTGGGCGGATTAAACTATGGCTACACCTTC. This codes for CASSLLGGLNYGYTF.

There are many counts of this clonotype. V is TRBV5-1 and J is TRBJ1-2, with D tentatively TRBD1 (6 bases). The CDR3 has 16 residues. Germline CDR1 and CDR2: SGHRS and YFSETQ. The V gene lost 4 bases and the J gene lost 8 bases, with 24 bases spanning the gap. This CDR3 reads CASSVTSGVSDGGYTF. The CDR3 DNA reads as TGCGCCAGCAGCGTCACCTCAGGGGTGTCGGACGGGGGCTACACCTTC.

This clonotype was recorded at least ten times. The CDR3 sequence is CASTRRGQSPLHF. The CDR3 region has the DNA TGTGCCAGCACCCGCAGGGGGCAATCACCCCTCCACTTT. The V and J genes are TRBV2 and TRBJ1-6, with 8 bases aligning to TRBD1. Trimming cost V 7 bases and J 10 bases; bases outside gene matches: 6. Germline V gene sequence: CDR1 SNHLY, CDR2 FYNNEI. This CDR3 has 13 residues. The variable domain in full, completed from reference TRBV2 and TRBJ1-6, reads EPEVTQTPSHQVTQMGQEVILRCVPISNHLYFYWYRQILGQKVEFLVSFYNNEISEKSEIFDDQFSVERPDGSNFTLKIRSTKLEDSAMYFCASTRRGQSPLHFGNGTRLTVT.

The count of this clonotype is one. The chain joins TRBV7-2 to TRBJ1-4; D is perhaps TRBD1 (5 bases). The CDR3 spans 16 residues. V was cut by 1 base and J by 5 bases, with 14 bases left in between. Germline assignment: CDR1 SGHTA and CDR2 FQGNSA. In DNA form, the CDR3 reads TGTGCCAGCAGCTTAGGATCGGGGCCCTCAAATGAAAAACTGTTTTTT. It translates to CASSLGSGPSNEKLFF.

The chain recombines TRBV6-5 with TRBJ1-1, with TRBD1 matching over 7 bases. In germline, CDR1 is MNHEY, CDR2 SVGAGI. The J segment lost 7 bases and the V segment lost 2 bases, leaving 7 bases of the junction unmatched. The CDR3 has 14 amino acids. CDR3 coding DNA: TGTGCCAGCAGTTACGAGAGGGACAGCGGTGAAGCTTTCTTT. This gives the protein CASSYERDSGEAFF.

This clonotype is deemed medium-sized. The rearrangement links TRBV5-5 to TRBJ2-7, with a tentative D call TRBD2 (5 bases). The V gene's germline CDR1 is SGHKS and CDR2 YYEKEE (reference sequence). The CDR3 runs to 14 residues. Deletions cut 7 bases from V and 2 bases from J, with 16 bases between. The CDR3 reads CASESGLTTYEQYF. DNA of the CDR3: TGTGCCAGCGAGAGTGGACTGACGACCTACGAGCAGTACTTC.

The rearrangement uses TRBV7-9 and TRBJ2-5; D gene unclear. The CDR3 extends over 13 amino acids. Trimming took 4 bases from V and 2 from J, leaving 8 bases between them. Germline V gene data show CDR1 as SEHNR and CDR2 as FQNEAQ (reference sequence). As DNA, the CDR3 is TGTGCCAGCAGCTCAAATCCGCAAGAGACCCAGTACTTC. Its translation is CASSSNPQETQYF.

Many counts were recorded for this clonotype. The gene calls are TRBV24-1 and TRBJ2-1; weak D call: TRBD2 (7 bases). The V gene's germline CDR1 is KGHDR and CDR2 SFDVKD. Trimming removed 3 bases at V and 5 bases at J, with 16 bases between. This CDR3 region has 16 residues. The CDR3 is CATSDPHRGAHNEQFF. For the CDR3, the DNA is TGTGCCACCAGTGATCCCCATCGGGGGGCACACAATGAGCAGTTCTTC.

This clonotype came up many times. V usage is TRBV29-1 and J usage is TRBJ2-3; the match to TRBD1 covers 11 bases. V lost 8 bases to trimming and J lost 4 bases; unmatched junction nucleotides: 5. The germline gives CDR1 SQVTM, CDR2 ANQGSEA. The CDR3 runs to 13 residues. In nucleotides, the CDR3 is TGCAGCCTTCGGACAGGGGGCGCAGATACGCAGTATTTT. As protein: CSLRTGGADTQYF.

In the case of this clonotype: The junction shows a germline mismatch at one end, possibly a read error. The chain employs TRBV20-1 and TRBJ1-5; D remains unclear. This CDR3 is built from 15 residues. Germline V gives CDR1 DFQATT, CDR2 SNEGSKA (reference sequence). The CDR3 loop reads CIARDEGYSNQPQHF. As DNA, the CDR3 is TGCATTGCTAGAGATGAGGGTTATAGCAATCAGCCCCAGCATTTT.

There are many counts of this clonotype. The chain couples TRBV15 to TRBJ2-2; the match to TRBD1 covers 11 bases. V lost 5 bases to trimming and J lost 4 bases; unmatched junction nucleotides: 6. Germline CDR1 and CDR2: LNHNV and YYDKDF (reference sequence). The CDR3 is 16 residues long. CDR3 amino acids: CATSGDRGGFTGELFF. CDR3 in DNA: TGTGCCACCAGCGGGGACAGGGGGGGATTCACCGGGGAGCTGTTTTTT.

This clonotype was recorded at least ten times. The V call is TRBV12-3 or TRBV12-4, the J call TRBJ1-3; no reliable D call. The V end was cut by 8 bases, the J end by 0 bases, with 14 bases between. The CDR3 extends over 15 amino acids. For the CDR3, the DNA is TGTGCCAGCGGTACTGGGTGGGACTCTGGAAACACCATATATTTT. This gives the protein CASGTGWDSGNTIYF.